One sample yielded the 2 T cell receptor beta chains listed below, sequenced in a study of brain T cells in children with intractable seizures. Method: immunoSEQ multiplex PCR; TCRdb's copy keeps in-frame clones and lacks some. The data show about 64,000 clones, 90% to 96% seen once. The specimen was peripheral blood, collected at surgery. These receptors all stem from a boy under three years old with focal cortical dysplasia and intractable seizures.

The chain links TRBV19 to TRBJ1-1; D gene unclear. Trimming took 5 bases from V and 4 from J, leaving 8 bases between them. The germline gives CDR1 LNHDA, CDR2 SQIVND (reference sequence). The CDR3 loop spans 12 amino acids. The CDR3, as DNA: TGTGCCAGTAGTGGGGTGAGCACTGAAGCTTTCTTT. Translation: CASSGVSTEAFF.

The V gene is TRBV6-6, the J gene TRBJ2-7; TRBD1 is a possible D gene (6 bases). Germline V gene lookup returns CDR1 MNHNY and CDR2 SVGAGI (reference sequence). The V end was cut by 0 bases, the J end by 3 bases, with 9 bases between. This CDR3 region has 14 residues. CDR3 in amino acids: CASSYSTGLYEQYF. DNA of the CDR3: TGTGCCAGCAGTTACTCGACAGGCCTCTACGAGCAGTACTTC.